Given below is one T cell receptor (beta chain) in context. The CDR3 contains 14 residues. J gave up 5 bases and V 4 bases, and 5 bases lay outside the gene matches. Per the germline V gene, CDR1 is SGHAT and CDR2 is FQNNGV. This record comes from a study of control samples from healthy donors and cancer patients. Repertoires were generated with immunoSEQ multiplex PCR, while TCRdb's copy carries only in-frame clones and drops some. The sample records some 130,000 clones, roughly 90% being singletons. The sample consisted of PBMCs. The chain carries TRBV11-2 and TRBJ2-1; 7 positions match TRBD1. This clonotype was sampled from a man aged 50 to 60 with head and neck cancer. CDR3 loop: CASSSRQGHNEQFF. The DNA of the CDR3 is TGTGCCAGCAGCTCCCGACAGGGCCACAATGAGCAGTTCTTC.